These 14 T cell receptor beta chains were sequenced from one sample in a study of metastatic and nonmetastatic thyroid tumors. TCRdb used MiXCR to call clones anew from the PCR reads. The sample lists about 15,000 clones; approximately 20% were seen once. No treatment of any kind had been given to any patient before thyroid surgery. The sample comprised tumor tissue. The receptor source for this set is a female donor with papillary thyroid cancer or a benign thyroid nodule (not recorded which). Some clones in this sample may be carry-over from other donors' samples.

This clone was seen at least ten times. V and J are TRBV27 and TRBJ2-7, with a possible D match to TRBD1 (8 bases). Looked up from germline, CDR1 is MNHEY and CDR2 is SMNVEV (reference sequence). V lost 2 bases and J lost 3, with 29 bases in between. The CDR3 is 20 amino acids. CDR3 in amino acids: CASSLPDEDREVAGDYEQYF. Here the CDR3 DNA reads TGTGCCAGCAGTTTACCCGACGAGGACAGGGAAGTAGCGGGCGACTACGAGCAGTACTTC.

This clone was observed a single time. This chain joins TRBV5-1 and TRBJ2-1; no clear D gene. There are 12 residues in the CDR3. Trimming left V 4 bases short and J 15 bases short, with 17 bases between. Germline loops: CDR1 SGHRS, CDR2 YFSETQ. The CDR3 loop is CASSQSLDAVFF. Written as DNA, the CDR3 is TGCGCCAGCAGCCAGTCCTTGGATGCTGTGTTCTTC.

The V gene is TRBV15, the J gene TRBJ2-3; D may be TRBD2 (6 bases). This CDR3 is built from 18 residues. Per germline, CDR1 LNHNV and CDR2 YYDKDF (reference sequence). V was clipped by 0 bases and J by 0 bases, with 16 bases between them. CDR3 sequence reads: CATSRDTLAGSSTDTQYF. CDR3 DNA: TGTGCCACCAGCAGAGATACCCTGGCGGGATCCAGCACAGATACGCAGTATTTT.

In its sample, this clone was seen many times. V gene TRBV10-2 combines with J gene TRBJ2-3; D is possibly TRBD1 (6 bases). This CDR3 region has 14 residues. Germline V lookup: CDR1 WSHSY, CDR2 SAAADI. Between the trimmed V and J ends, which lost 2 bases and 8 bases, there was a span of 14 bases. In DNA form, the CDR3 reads TGCGCCAGCAGTGAGGCCCAGGGGCACGCTACGCAGTATTTT. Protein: CASSEAQGHATQYF.

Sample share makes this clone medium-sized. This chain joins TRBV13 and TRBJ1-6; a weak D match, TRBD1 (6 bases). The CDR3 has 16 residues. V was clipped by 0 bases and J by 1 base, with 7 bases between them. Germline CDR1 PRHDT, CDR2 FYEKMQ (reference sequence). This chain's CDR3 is CASSLGQGSYNSPLHF. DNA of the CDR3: TGTGCCAGCAGCTTAGGACAGGGTTCCTATAATTCACCCCTCCACTTT.

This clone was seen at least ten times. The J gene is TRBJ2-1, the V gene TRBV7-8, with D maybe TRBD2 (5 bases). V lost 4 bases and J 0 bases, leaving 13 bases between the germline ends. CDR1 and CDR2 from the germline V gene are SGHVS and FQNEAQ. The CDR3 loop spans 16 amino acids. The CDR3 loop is CASSSRVDYSYNEQFF. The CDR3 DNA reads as TGTGCCAGCAGCTCACGGGTAGACTACTCCTACAATGAGCAGTTCTTC.

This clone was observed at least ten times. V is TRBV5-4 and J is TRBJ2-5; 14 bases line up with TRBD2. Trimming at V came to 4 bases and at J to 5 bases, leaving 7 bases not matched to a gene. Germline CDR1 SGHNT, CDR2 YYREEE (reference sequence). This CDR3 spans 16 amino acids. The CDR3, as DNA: TGTGCCAGCAGCCGGGGACTAGCGGGAGCGGGGGAGACCCAGTACTTC. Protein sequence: CASSRGLAGAGETQYF. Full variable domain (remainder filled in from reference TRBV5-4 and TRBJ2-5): ETGVTQSPTHLIKTRGQQVTLRCSSQSGHNTVSWYQQALGQGPQFIFQYYREEENGRGNFPPRFSGLQFPNYSSELNVNALELDDSALYLCASSRGLAGAGETQYFGPGTRLLVL.

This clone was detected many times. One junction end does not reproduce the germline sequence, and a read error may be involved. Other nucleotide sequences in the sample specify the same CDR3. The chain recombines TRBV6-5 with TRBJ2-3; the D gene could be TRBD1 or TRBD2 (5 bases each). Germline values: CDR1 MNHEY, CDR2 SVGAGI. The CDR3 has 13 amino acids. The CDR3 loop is CASSYEGTGTQYF. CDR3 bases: TGTGCCAGCAGTTACGAGGGGACGGGTACGCAGTATTTC.

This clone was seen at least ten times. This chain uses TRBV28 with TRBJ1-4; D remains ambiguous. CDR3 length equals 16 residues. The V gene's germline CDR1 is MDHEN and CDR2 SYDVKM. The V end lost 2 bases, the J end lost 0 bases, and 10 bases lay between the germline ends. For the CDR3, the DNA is TGTGCCAGCAGTTTAGAACAGCTTACAACTAATGAAAAACTGTTTTTT. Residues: CASSLEQLTTNEKLFF.

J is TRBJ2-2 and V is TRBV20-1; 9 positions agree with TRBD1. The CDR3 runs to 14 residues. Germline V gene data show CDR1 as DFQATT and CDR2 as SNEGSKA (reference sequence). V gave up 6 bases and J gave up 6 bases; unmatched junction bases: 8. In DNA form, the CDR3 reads TGCAGTGCAGGACAGGGGCCTCATTCCGGGGAGCTGTTTTTT. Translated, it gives CSAGQGPHSGELFF.

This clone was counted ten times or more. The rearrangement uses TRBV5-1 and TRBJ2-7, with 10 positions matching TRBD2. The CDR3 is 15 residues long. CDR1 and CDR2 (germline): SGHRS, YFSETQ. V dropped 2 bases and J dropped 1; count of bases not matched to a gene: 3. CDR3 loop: CASSLGLAASYEQYF. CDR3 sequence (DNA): TGCGCCAGCAGCTTAGGACTAGCGGCGTCCTACGAGCAGTACTTC.

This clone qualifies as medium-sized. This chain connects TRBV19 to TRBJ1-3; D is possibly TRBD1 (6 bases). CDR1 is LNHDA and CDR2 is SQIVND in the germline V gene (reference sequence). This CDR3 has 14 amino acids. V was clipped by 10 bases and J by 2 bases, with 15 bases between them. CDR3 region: CATQGGGTGNTIYF. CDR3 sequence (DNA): TGTGCCACCCAAGGGGGGGGCACTGGAAACACCATATATTTT. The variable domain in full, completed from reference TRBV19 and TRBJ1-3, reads DGGITQSPKYLFRKEGQNVTLSCEQNLNHDAMYWYRQDPGQGLRLIYYSQIVNDFQKGDIAEGYSVSREKKESFPLTVTSAQKNPTAFYLCATQGGGTGNTIYFGEGSWLTVV.

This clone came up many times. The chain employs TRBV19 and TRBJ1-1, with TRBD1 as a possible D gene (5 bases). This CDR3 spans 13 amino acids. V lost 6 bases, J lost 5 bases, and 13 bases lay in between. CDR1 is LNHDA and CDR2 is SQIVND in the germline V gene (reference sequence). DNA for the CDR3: TGTGCCAGTAGCAATCCGACAGATACTGAAGCTTTCTTT. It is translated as CASSNPTDTEAFF.

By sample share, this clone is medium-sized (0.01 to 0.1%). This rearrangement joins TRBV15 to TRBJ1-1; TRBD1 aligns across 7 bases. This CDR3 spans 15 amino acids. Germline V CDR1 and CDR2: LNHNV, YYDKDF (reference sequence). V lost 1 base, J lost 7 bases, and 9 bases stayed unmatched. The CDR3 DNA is TGTGCCACCAGCAGAGTTGAGGGGGCGCGAGGTGAAGCTTTCTTT. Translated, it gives CATSRVEGARGEAFF.